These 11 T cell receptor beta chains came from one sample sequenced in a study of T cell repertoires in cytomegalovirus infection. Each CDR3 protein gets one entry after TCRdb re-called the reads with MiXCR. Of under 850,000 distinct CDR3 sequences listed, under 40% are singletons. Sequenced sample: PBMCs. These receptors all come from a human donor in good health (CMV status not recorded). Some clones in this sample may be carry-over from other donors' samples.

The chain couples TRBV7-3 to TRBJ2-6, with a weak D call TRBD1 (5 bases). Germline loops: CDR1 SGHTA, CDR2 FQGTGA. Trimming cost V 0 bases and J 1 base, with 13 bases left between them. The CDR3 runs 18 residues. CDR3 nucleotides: TGTGCCAGCAGCTTAACAGCCAGGGCTCTTTCTGGGGCCAACGTCCTGACTTTC. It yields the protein CASSLTARALSGANVLTF.

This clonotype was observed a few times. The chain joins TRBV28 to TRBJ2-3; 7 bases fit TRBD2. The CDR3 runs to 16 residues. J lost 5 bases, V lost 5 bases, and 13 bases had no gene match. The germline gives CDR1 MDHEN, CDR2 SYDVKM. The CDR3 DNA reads TGTGCCAGCAGTATTATTACTAGCGTGTATGGAGATACGCAGTATTTT. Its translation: CASSIITSVYGDTQYF.

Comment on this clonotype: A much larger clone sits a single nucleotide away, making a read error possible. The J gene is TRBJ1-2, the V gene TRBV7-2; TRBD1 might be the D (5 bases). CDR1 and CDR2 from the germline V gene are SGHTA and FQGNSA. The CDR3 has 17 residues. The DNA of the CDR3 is TGTGCCAGCAGCTTAAACCCTAAAGAATTGGGGGTCTATGACTACACCTTC. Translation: CASSLNPKELGVYDYTF.

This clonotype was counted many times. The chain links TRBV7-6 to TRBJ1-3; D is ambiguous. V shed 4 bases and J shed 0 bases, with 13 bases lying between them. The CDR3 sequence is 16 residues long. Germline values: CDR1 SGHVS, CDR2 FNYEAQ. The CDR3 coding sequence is TGTGCCAGCAGCTCACAAGGCGCCAGCTCTGGAAACACCATATATTTT. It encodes CASSSQGASSGNTIYF. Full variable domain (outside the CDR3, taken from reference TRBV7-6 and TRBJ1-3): GAGVSQSPRYKVTKRGQDVALRCDPISGHVSLYWYRQALGQGPEFLTYFNYEAQQDKSGLPNDRFSAERPEGSISTLTIQRTEQRDSAMYRCASSSQGASSGNTIYFGEGSWLTVV.

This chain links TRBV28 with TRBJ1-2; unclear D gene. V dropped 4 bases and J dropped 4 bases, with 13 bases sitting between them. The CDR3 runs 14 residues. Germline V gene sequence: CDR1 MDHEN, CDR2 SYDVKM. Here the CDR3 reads CASSSPGSSYGYTF. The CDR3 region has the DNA TGTGCCAGCAGTTCCCCCGGGTCCAGCTATGGCTACACCTTC.

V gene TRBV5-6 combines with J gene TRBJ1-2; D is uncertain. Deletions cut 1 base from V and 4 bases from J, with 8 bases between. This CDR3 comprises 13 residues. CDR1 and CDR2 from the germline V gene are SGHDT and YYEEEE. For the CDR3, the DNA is TGTGCCAGCAGCTTGCAACAGCTCTATGGCTACACCTTC. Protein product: CASSLQQLYGYTF.

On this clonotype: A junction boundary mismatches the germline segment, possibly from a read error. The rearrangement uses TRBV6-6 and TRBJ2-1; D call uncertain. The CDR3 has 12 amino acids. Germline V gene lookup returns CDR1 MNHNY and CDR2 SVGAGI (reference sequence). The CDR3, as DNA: TGTGCCCGCATTTTTAAATACAATGAGCATTTCTTC. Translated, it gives CARIFKYNEHFF.

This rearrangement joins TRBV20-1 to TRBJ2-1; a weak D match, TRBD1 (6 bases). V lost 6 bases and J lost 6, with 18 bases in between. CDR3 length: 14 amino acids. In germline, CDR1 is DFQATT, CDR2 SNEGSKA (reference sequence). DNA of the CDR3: TGCAGTGCCCCGAAAGGTGAAGGGGGCAATGAGCAGTTCTTC. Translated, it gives CSAPKGEGGNEQFF.

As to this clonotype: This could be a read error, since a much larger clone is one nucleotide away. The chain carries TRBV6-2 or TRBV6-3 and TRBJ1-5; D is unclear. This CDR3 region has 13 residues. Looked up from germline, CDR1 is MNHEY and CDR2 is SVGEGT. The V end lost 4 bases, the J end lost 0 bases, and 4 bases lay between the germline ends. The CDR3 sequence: CASSWHSNQPQHF. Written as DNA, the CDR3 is TGTGCCAGCAGTTGGCATAGCAATCAGCCCCAGCATTTT.

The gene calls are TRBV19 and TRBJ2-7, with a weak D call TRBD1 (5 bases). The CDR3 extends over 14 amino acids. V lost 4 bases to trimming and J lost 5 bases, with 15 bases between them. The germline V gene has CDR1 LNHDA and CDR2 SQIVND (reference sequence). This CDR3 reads CASSTNRQRDEQYF. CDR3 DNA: TGTGCCAGTAGTACTAACCGACAGAGAGACGAGCAGTACTTC.

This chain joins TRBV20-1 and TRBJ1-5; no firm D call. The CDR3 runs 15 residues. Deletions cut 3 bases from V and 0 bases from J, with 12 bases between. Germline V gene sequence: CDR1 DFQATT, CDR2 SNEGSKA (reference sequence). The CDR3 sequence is CSASSRDFSNQPQHF. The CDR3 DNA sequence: TGCAGTGCTAGTTCCCGAGATTTTAGCAATCAGCCCCAGCATTTT.